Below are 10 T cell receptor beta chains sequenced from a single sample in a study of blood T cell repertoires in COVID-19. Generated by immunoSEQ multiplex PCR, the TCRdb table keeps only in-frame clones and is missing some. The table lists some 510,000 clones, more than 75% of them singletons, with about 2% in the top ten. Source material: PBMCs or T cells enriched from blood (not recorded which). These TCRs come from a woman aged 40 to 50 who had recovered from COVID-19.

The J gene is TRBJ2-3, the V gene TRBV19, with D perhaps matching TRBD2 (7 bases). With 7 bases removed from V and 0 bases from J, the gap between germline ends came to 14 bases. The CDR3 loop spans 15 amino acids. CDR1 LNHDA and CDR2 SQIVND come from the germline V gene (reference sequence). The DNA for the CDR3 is TGTGCCAGTACCCAGAGGGGGGGAAGCACAGATACGCAGTATTTT. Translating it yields CASTQRGGSTDTQYF.

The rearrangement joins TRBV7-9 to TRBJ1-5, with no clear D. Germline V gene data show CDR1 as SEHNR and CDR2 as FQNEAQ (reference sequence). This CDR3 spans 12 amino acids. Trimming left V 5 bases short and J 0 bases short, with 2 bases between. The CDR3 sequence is CASSHSNQPQHF. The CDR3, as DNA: TGTGCCAGCAGCCATAGCAATCAGCCCCAGCATTTT.

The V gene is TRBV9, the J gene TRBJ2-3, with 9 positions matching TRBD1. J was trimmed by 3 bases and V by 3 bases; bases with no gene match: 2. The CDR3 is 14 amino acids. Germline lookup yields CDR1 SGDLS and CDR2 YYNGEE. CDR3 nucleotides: TGTGCCAGCAGCGGGACAGGGGCGACAGATACGCAGTATTTT. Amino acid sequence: CASSGTGATDTQYF.

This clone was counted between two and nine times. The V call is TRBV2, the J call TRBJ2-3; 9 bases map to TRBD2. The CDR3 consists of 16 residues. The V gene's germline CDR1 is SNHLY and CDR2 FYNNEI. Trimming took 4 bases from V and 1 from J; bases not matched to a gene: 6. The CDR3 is CASSGSSGMGTDTQYF. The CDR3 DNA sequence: TGTGCCAGCAGTGGTTCTAGCGGGATGGGCACAGATACGCAGTATTTT.

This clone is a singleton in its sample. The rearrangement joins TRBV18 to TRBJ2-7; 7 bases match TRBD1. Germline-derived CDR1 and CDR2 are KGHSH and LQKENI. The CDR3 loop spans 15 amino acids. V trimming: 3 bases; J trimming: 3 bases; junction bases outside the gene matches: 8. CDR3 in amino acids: CASSPSQGSGYEQYF. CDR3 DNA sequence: TGTGCCAGCTCACCCTCACAGGGGTCCGGCTACGAGCAGTACTTC.

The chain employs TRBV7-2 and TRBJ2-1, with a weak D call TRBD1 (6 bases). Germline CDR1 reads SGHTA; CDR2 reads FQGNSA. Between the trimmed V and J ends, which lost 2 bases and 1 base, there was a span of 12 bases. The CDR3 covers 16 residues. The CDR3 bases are TGTGCCAGCAGCTTATCCCAAGGGGGATCCTACAATGAGCAGTTCTTC. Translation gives CASSLSQGGSYNEQFF.

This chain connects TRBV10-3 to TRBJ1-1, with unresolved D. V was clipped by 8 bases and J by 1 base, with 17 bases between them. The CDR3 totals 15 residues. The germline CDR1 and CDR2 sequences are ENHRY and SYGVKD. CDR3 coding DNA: TGTGCCATCGAGAGTGGCTCAGGCCGGAACACTGAAGCTTTCTTT. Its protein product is CAIESGSGRNTEAFF.

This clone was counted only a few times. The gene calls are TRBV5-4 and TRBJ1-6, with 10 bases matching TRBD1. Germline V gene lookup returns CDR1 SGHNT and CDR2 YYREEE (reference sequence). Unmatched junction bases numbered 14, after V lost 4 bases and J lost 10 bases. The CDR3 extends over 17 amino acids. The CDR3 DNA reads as TGTGCCAGCAGCACCAATTCTCCGGGACAGGGGTTCTCACCCCTCCACTTT. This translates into CASSTNSPGQGFSPLHF.

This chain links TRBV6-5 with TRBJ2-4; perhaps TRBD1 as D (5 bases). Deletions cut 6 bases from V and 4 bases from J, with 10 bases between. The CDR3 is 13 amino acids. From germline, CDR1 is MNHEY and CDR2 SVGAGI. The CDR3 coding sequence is TGTGCCAGCAGGACAGCTCGAAAAAACATTCAGTACTTC. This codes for CASRTARKNIQYF.

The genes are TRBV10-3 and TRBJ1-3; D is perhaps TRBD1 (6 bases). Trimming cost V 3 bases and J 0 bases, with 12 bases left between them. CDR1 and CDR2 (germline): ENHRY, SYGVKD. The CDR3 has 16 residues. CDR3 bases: TGTGCCATCAGTGACGGAAGGGGGGGCTCTGGAAACACCATATATTTT. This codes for CAISDGRGGSGNTIYF.